This is a list of T cell receptor beta chains from one sample in a study of T cell repertoires in cytomegalovirus infection. Using its own MiXCR run on the reads, TCRdb lists one record per CDR3 protein. Here the sample spans under 250,000 distinct CDR3 sequences, around 12% being singletons. The sample consisted of PBMCs. These receptors originate from a human donor in good health (CMV status not recorded). Some clones in this sample may be carry-over from other donors' samples. Each CDR3 is given with its conserved first and last residue. The order of the fields is CDR3 DNA, CDR3 protein, D gene, clone size, J gene, V gene. D genes are given only for firm matches. The size field is filled for only some rows; it gives once, few, many or a size class.

TGCAGTGCCGTAGCGGGGGGGTACTACGAGCAGTACTTC | CSAVAGGYYEQYF | TRBD2 | few | TRBJ2-7 | TRBV20-1
TGTGCCATCAGAAGGACAGGGCAAGATTCACCCCTCCACTTT | CAIRRTGQDSPLHF | TRBD1 | many | TRBJ1-6 | TRBV10-3
TGTGCCAGCAGCTTCGAGGGGTCGTTAGCTTTCTTT | CASSFEGSLAFF | NA | NA | TRBJ1-1 | TRBV12-3/TRBV12-4
TGCAGCGTTGAGATACAGGGGGCTGAAGCTTTCTTT | CSVEIQGAEAFF | TRBD1 | few | TRBJ1-1 | TRBV29-1
TGCGCCAGCAGTTCCCCGACAGGGAACTACGAGCAGTACTTC | CASSSPTGNYEQYF | TRBD1 | NA | TRBJ2-7 | TRBV5-1
TGTGCCAGCAGCCCTGGACAGGGTACGGGTTCACCCCTCCACTTT | CASSPGQGTGSPLHF | TRBD1 | many | TRBJ1-6 | TRBV14
TGTGCCAGCAGCCGAGCAGGGGGAAACTATGGCTACACCTTC | CASSRAGGNYGYTF | TRBD1 | NA | TRBJ1-2 | TRBV13
TGTGCCAGCAGGCTGACAGGGGGTTCGTATGGCTACACCTTC | CASRLTGGSYGYTF | TRBD1 | many | TRBJ1-2 | TRBV28
TGTGCCAGCAGCCCGACAGGGCAAGGAAACACCATATATTTT | CASSPTGQGNTIYF | TRBD1 | many | TRBJ1-3 | TRBV7-2
TGCGCCAGCAGCATGTCCGGGGTCTACGAGCAGTACTTC | CASSMSGVYEQYF | NA | NA | TRBJ2-7 | TRBV5-1
TGTGCCAGCAGCCGTGGGACCGCTAGCTCCTACGAGCAGTACTTC | CASSRGTASSYEQYF | NA | many | TRBJ2-7 | TRBV11-2
TGTGCCATCAGTGACAGGAGGGTGGAGGAGAACACCGGGGAGCTGTTTTTT | CAISDRRVEENTGELFF | NA | few | TRBJ2-2 | TRBV10-3
TGTGCCAGCAGCCAGGGAGGCGGGGGTTATAATGAAAAACTGTTTTTT | CASSQGGGGYNEKLFF | NA | few | TRBJ1-4 | TRBV7-9
TGCGCCAGCAGCTTGAGGGACTCCTCATACAATGAGCAGTTCTTC | CASSLRDSSYNEQFF | NA | few | TRBJ2-1 | TRBV5-1
TGTGCCAGCAGCGACACCCTCTATGGCTACACCTTC | CASSDTLYGYTF | NA | few | TRBJ1-2 | TRBV5-6
TGTGCCAGCAGCTTGGCAAAGGACAGATCAAATTCACCCCTCCACTTT | CASSLAKDRSNSPLHF | NA | NA | TRBJ1-6 | TRBV7-8
TGCAGCGTTGGGGGGGGGGCGGCTGCGGACATTCAGTACTTC | CSVGGGAAADIQYF | NA | NA | TRBJ2-4 | TRBV29-1
TGTGCCAGCAGTCCGACCTTGGGACAGATGCGGGGGTATACGCAGTATTTT | CASSPTLGQMRGYTQYF | NA | NA | TRBJ2-3 | TRBV27
TGCGCCAGCAGCCCTCAGGGTGGGATATATGGCTACACCTTC | CASSPQGGIYGYTF | NA | NA | TRBJ1-2 | TRBV4-1
TGTGCCAGCAGCTTAGAGGCTAGCGAGCATGGGGAGCTGTTTTTT | CASSLEASEHGELFF | NA | many | TRBJ2-2 | TRBV7-6
TGTGCCAGCAGCCCGGACAGGAGGGACACCGGGGAGCTGTTTTTT | CASSPDRRDTGELFF | NA | many | TRBJ2-2 | TRBV7-2
TGTGCCAGCAGCATACAGACAACAGGGCCTCTGTTTTTT | CASSIQTTGPLFF | NA | many | TRBJ2-2 | TRBV7-3
TGCGCCAGCAGCCAATCACCGGGACAGGGGGAAAACATTCAGTACTTC | CASSQSPGQGENIQYF | TRBD1 | many | TRBJ2-4 | TRBV4-1
TGTGCCAGCAGCGAGGACAGCTATGGCTACACCTTC | CASSEDSYGYTF | NA | many | TRBJ1-2 | TRBV11-2
TGCAGTGCAACTAGCGGGAGGGGCACCGGGGAGCTGTTTTTT | CSATSGRGTGELFF | TRBD2 | few | TRBJ2-2 | TRBV20-1
TGTGCCAGCAGCTTCAATGGCTTTGGTGAGCAGTTCTTC | CASSFNGFGEQFF | NA | many | TRBJ2-1 | TRBV7-2
TGTGCCAGCAGTCCCTGGGCGGGAGGTAGCAATGAGCAGTTCTTC | CASSPWAGGSNEQFF | TRBD2 | many | TRBJ2-1 | TRBV7-2
TGTGCCATCAGTGAAGTTGGCGGGAGGAACGAGCAGTACTTC | CAISEVGGRNEQYF | TRBD2 | many | TRBJ2-7 | TRBV10-3
TGTGCCAGCAGCTTAGAACTGGGTTTGGTCGAGCAGTACTTC | CASSLELGLVEQYF | NA | many | TRBJ2-7 | TRBV7-2
TGTGCCAGCAGTGGGGGAGCCGGACTGATGAATTCACCCCTCCACTTT | CASSGGAGLMNSPLHF | NA | many | TRBJ1-6 | TRBV27
TGTGCCAGCAGCGGGACCATAGAAAAACTGTTTTTT | CASSGTIEKLFF | NA | many | TRBJ1-4 | TRBV6-2/TRBV6-3
TGTGCTAGTGGTTTGGGTGACTACGAGCAGTACTTC | CASGLGDYEQYF | NA | many | TRBJ2-7 | TRBV12-5
TGCAGCGTTTCAGGGGGTTCGGGCACAGATACGCAGTATTTT | CSVSGGSGTDTQYF | TRBD1 | few | TRBJ2-3 | TRBV29-1
TGTGCCAGCAGCTGGGACAGCCCTTCACCCCTCCACTTT | CASSWDSPSPLHF | TRBD1 | many | TRBJ1-6 | TRBV5-4
TGTGCCAGCTTGGATGGATCTTTGACTAGCGGGAAGCGCGAGCAGTACTTC | CASLDGSLTSGKREQYF | TRBD2 | NA | TRBJ2-7 | TRBV6-2/TRBV6-3
TGTGCCAGCAGCCAAGATCCGAGAGGGTACGAGCAGTACTTC | CASSQDPRGYEQYF | NA | many | TRBJ2-7 | TRBV4-2
TGTGCCAGCAGCCCCTCTAGCTTATCGGGGAATGAGCAGTTCTTC | CASSPSSLSGNEQFF | NA | many | TRBJ2-1 | TRBV6-2/TRBV6-3
TGTGCCATCAGTGCAGGGGTCCACGAGCAGTACTTC | CAISAGVHEQYF | NA | many | TRBJ2-7 | TRBV10-3
TGTGCCAGCAGCTTGGGACAGTACACTGAAGCTTTCTTT | CASSLGQYTEAFF | NA | many | TRBJ1-1 | TRBV5-4
TGCGCCAGCAGCCGCGGACAGGCCTCTACCTACGAGCAGTACTTC | CASSRGQASTYEQYF | TRBD1 | many | TRBJ2-7 | TRBV5-1
TGTGCCAGTAGTCTTCTCCCCGGGGGCACCTACAATGAGCAGTTCTTC | CASSLLPGGTYNEQFF | NA | many | TRBJ2-1 | TRBV19
TGCAGTGCGGAACAGGGGGCGCGGGGAAACACCATATATTTT | CSAEQGARGNTIYF | TRBD1 | few | TRBJ1-3 | TRBV20-1
TGTGCCACCAGTGAAAAGAATAATTCACCCCTCCACTTT | CATSEKNNSPLHF | NA | NA | TRBJ1-6 | TRBV24-1
TGTGCCAGCAGTTTTATCAGTAATAGCAATCAGCCCCAGCATTTT | CASSFISNSNQPQHF | NA | NA | TRBJ1-5 | TRBV28
TGCGCCAGCAGCTTATCGTCTAGCGGGAGCGGAGAGCAGTACTTC | CASSLSSSGSGEQYF | TRBD2 | many | TRBJ2-7 | TRBV5-1
TGTGCCTCCGGGAGACAGCCCCAGCATTTT | CASGRQPQHF | NA | NA | TRBJ1-5 | TRBV19
TGTGCCAGCAGCTTAGCCCCAGCGAACACCGGGGAGCTGTTTTTT | CASSLAPANTGELFF | NA | many | TRBJ2-2 | TRBV7-2
TGTGCCAGCAGTTCTGAGGGTTTTAAAAATTCACCCCTCCACTTT | CASSSEGFKNSPLHF | NA | NA | TRBJ1-6 | TRBV28
TGTGCCAGCAGCTTAAACGGGGCAGGCCCGAACACTGAAGCTTTCTTT | CASSLNGAGPNTEAFF | NA | many | TRBJ1-1 | TRBV7-6
TGTGCCAGCAGTTTGCTAGCGGGAAGCGACGAGCAGTACTTC | CASSLLAGSDEQYF | TRBD2 | many | TRBJ2-7 | TRBV28
TGTGCCAGCAGCTTAGATCCTAACACCGGGGAGCTGTTTTTT | CASSLDPNTGELFF | NA | many | TRBJ2-2 | TRBV11-2
TGTGCCAGCCGCAAAGGCCTAGGGACTGAAGCTTTCTTT | CASRKGLGTEAFF | NA | many | TRBJ1-1 | TRBV2
TGTGCCAGCTCACCATATGGGTCGGGGAGCTCCTACAATGAGCAGTTCTTC | CASSPYGSGSSYNEQFF | NA | NA | TRBJ2-1 | TRBV18
TGTGCCAGCAGCCGCGGGGGGGGGCGCGTCTACGAGCAGTACTTC | CASSRGGGRVYEQYF | TRBD2 | many | TRBJ2-7 | TRBV7-8
TGTGCCAGCAGCTCCCTCCAATCTCGGGCCAACGTCCTGACTTTC | CASSSLQSRANVLTF | NA | many | TRBJ2-6 | TRBV7-2